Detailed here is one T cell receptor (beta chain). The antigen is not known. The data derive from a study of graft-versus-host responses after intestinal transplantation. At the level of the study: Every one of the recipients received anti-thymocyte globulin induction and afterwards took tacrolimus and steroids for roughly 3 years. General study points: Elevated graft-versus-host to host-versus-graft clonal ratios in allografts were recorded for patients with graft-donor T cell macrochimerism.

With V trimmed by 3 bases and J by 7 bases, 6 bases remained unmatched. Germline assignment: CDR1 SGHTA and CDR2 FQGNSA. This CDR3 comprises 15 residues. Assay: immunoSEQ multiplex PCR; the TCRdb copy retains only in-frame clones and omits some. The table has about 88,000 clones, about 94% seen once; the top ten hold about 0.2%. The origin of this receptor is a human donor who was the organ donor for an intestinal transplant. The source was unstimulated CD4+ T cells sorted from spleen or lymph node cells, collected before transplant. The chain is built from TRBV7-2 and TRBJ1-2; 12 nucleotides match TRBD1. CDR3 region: CASSLAGTGGSGYTF. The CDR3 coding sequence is TGTGCCAGCAGCTTGGCCGGGACAGGGGGCTCTGGCTACACCTTC. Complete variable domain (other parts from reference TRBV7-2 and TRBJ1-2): GAGVSQSPSNKVTEKGKDVELRCDPISGHTALYWYRQSLGQGLEFLIYFQGNSAPDKSGLPSDRFSAERTGGSVSTLTIQRTQQEDSAVYLCASSLAGTGGSGYTFGSGTRLTVV.